The clone carrying this T cell receptor (beta chain) was found a few times. Its target is unknown. The germline V gene encodes CDR1 GTSNPN and CDR2 SVGIG (reference sequence). The CDR3 totals 13 residues. The germline V and J ends were trimmed by 5 bases and 5 bases, with 15 bases remaining between them. Adult donors, all healthy and HIV-negative, had no recent acute infections or vaccinations. CD8 memory cells included CD45RO+ cells plus CCR7-negative CD45RA+ TemRA cells. This entry is derived from a study of shared clonotypes between healthy human individuals. Whole-study results and caveats: Lower generation probabilities were found for non-shared clonotypes than for those shared by all four donors.

Produced via immunoSEQ multiplex PCR; TCRdb's table is partial and in-frame only. The table includes 85,000 to 100,000 clones, 60% to 75% detected once. Sequencing input: memory CD8+ T cells sorted from blood. Noted subset: CD45RO+ cells pooled with CCR7-negative TemRA cells. This sequence was found in a man aged 25 to 40 in good health. The rearrangement links TRBV30 to TRBJ2-5, with D possibly being TRBD1 or TRBD2 (5 bases each). CDR3 nucleotides: TGTGCCTGGGAAACTTCAGGGACGGAGACCCAGTACTTC. Translated, it gives CAWETSGTETQYF.